The sequence of this T cell receptor beta chain was determined in a study of CD4 and CD8 cells across lung adenocarcinoma regions. The CDR3 length is 11 residues. CDR1 LGHDT and CDR2 YNNKEL come from the germline V gene (reference sequence). V shed 2 bases and J shed 6 bases, with 2 bases lying between them. Each CDR3 protein is one row after TCRdb ran MiXCR on the PCR reads. In the table there are about 11,000 distinct CDR3 sequences, approximately 58% of which are singletons. Donors had localized lung adenocarcinoma, a non-small cell lung cancer. This clonotype originated in a male donor with lung adenocarcinoma. The CD4 and CD8 labels of this study may be unreliable. Input material: CD8+ T cells from the margin of a lung tumor. The V and J genes are TRBV3-1 and TRBJ2-1, with D hard to call. The CDR3 DNA is TGTGCCAGCAGCCAAACCAATGAGCAGTTCTTC. Protein: CASSQTNEQFF.